A selection of T cell receptor beta chains follows, all from one sample in a study of blood T cell repertoires in COVID-19. Clones were sequenced by immunoSEQ multiplex PCR, and TCRdb holds only the in-frame ones, with some missing. The data show roughly 150,000 clones, roughly 78% seen once. The sequencing sample was made of PBMCs or T cells enriched from blood (not recorded which). All receptors come from a woman in her 70s in a cohort exposed to, infected with or recovered from COVID-19 (not recorded which). Each CDR3 is given with its conserved first and last residue. Fields, in order: CDR3 DNA, CDR3 protein, V gene, clone size, D gene, J gene. A D gene is named only where the DNA matches it firmly. The size of a clone is reported for some rows only, either as once, few or many, or as a class for expanded clones.

CDR3nt: TGTGCCAGCAGCCAAGCCGGGACAGGGATCTATGGCTACACCTTC
CDR3aa: CASSQAGTGIYGYTF
v_gene: TRBV16
abundance: NA
d_gene: TRBD1
j_gene: TRBJ1-2

CDR3nt: TGCGCCAGCAGCGACGACAGGGGATTATCCTACGAGCAGTACTTC
CDR3aa: CASSDDRGLSYEQYF
v_gene: TRBV5-1
abundance: NA
d_gene: TRBD1
j_gene: TRBJ2-7

CDR3nt: TGCGCCAGCAGCCTGACTAGCGGGAGGTTTGAGACCCAGTACTTC
CDR3aa: CASSLTSGRFETQYF
v_gene: TRBV4-1
abundance: NA
d_gene: TRBD2
j_gene: TRBJ2-5

CDR3nt: TGTGCCACCGGGAGCTCTGGGGCCAACGTCCTGACTTTC
CDR3aa: CATGSSGANVLTF
v_gene: TRBV24-1
abundance: NA
d_gene: NA
j_gene: TRBJ2-6

CDR3nt: TGTGCCAGCTCACCTCGGGGGGCGCATGGAAACACCATATATTTT
CDR3aa: CASSPRGAHGNTIYF
v_gene: TRBV18
abundance: NA
d_gene: NA
j_gene: TRBJ1-3

CDR3nt: TGTGCCAGCAGCCTCCAGGGGCCTGGCACAGATACGCAGTATTTT
CDR3aa: CASSLQGPGTDTQYF
v_gene: TRBV2
abundance: once
d_gene: NA
j_gene: TRBJ2-3

CDR3nt: TGTGCCAGCAGTTTCGGGGTTTGGGGCACAGATACGCAGTATTTT
CDR3aa: CASSFGVWGTDTQYF
v_gene: TRBV27
abundance: NA
d_gene: NA
j_gene: TRBJ2-3

CDR3nt: TGTGCCAGCAGAAACGGACAGGGGATAGGGGAGCCCCAGCATTTT
CDR3aa: CASRNGQGIGEPQHF
v_gene: TRBV3-1/TRBV3-2
abundance: NA
d_gene: TRBD1
j_gene: TRBJ1-5

CDR3nt: TGTGCCTGGAACCCCGGGACAGGGGAGGAAAAACTGTTTTTT
CDR3aa: CAWNPGTGEEKLFF
v_gene: TRBV30
abundance: few
d_gene: TRBD1
j_gene: TRBJ1-4

CDR3nt: TGCGCCAGCAGCTTGGATTCAGGATCCCACTACGAGCAGTACTTC
CDR3aa: CASSLDSGSHYEQYF
v_gene: TRBV5-1
abundance: NA
d_gene: NA
j_gene: TRBJ2-7

CDR3nt: TGTGCCAGCAGTTTCTTCCCGGGACAGGGGAACGAGAAGGAAAAACTGTTTTTT
CDR3aa: CASSFFPGQGNEKEKLFF
v_gene: TRBV6-2/TRBV6-3
abundance: NA
d_gene: TRBD1
j_gene: TRBJ1-4

CDR3nt: TGTGCCAGCTCACCACCTGGAGCAGGGGACAACTCCTACGAGCAGTACTTC
CDR3aa: CASSPPGAGDNSYEQYF
v_gene: TRBV18
abundance: NA
d_gene: NA
j_gene: TRBJ2-7

CDR3nt: TGTGCCAGCAGCATGACAGGGGGTGTCGTCTACGAGCAGTACTTC
CDR3aa: CASSMTGGVVYEQYF
v_gene: TRBV5-4
abundance: NA
d_gene: TRBD1
j_gene: TRBJ2-7

CDR3nt: TGTGCCAGCCTCGGGTGGGGGGGGCGCTTCCAGCCCCAGCATTTT
CDR3aa: CASLGWGGRFQPQHF
v_gene: TRBV9
abundance: NA
d_gene: NA
j_gene: TRBJ1-5

CDR3nt: TGCGCCAGCAGCCCCGGACTAGCGGGAGGACGCCGCATTAGCACAGATACGCAGTATTTT
CDR3aa: CASSPGLAGGRRISTDTQYF
v_gene: TRBV5-1
abundance: NA
d_gene: TRBD2
j_gene: TRBJ2-3

CDR3nt: TGTGCCAGCAGGGGAGGTTACGCAGATACGCAGTATTTT
CDR3aa: CASRGGYADTQYF
v_gene: TRBV6-5
abundance: NA
d_gene: NA
j_gene: TRBJ2-3

CDR3nt: TGCAGCGTTTACCCAGATAGCACAGATACGCAGTATTTT
CDR3aa: CSVYPDSTDTQYF
v_gene: TRBV29-1
abundance: NA
d_gene: NA
j_gene: TRBJ2-3

CDR3nt: TGTGCCACCTCAGGGTATGAAAGCACCGGGGAGCTGTTTTTT
CDR3aa: CATSGYESTGELFF
v_gene: TRBV19
abundance: few
d_gene: NA
j_gene: TRBJ2-2

CDR3nt: TGTGCCAGCAGCCTACTGAACACTGAAGCTTTCTTT
CDR3aa: CASSLLNTEAFF
v_gene: TRBV28
abundance: NA
d_gene: NA
j_gene: TRBJ1-1

CDR3nt: TGTGCCAGCAGCCACGATGTGGCTAGCGGGAGCAGCAATGAGCAGTTCTTC
CDR3aa: CASSHDVASGSSNEQFF
v_gene: TRBV4-2
abundance: NA
d_gene: TRBD2
j_gene: TRBJ2-1

CDR3nt: TGTGCCAGCAGCTTACCCGATTCACCCCTCCACTTT
CDR3aa: CASSLPDSPLHF
v_gene: TRBV27
abundance: NA
d_gene: NA
j_gene: TRBJ1-6

CDR3nt: TGTGCCAGCAGCTTAGTGGGACAGGGAGGGAATAATGAAAAACTGTTTTTT
CDR3aa: CASSLVGQGGNNEKLFF
v_gene: TRBV7-2
abundance: few
d_gene: TRBD1
j_gene: TRBJ1-4

CDR3nt: TGTGCCAGCAGTTTAAGGCAGGGTATCGCAGATACGCAGTATTTT
CDR3aa: CASSLRQGIADTQYF
v_gene: TRBV28
abundance: NA
d_gene: NA
j_gene: TRBJ2-3

CDR3nt: TGTGCCAGCAGTGACGGACAGGGGGCTAATTCACCCCTCCACTTT
CDR3aa: CASSDGQGANSPLHF
v_gene: TRBV6-1
abundance: NA
d_gene: TRBD1
j_gene: TRBJ1-6

CDR3nt: TGCGCCAGCAGCCCGGACAGAAACACAGATACGCAGTATTTT
CDR3aa: CASSPDRNTDTQYF
v_gene: TRBV5-1
abundance: NA
d_gene: NA
j_gene: TRBJ2-3

CDR3nt: TGCGCCAGCAGCTTCGGAGCAGACCCTAGCACAGATACGCAGTATTTT
CDR3aa: CASSFGADPSTDTQYF
v_gene: TRBV5-1
abundance: NA
d_gene: NA
j_gene: TRBJ2-3

CDR3nt: TGTGCCAGCAGCTTACGGACAGGGACCTACAATGAGCAGTTCTTC
CDR3aa: CASSLRTGTYNEQFF
v_gene: TRBV7-9
abundance: few
d_gene: TRBD1
j_gene: TRBJ2-1